This T cell receptor (beta chain) was recorded in a study of beta chain features in type 1 diabetes. Study observations and caveats: Type 1 diabetes patients had TCRB CDR3s that were shorter (moderately but significantly so) in all four CD4+ subsets. Patients' naive, central memory and Treg TCRB repertoires seemed closer to one another than those of healthy donors.

Expressed TCRB transcripts got sequenced, as all isolated RNA was reverse transcribed. Sequencing was performed with immunoSEQ multiplex PCR; in TCRdb, only in-frame clones are kept and a portion is missing. This repertoire shows 300,000 to 350,000 clones, approximately 10% found once; its top ten account for approximately 1%. The V gene's germline CDR1 is MDHEN and CDR2 SYDVKM. V lost 6 bases, J lost 6 bases, and 14 bases lay in between. The CDR3 runs 13 residues. This clone was detected a few times. The antigen remains unidentified. The rearrangement links TRBV28 to TRBJ1-1; D is unclear. The material sequenced was central memory CD4+ T cells from blood. The TCR originated in a young man with type 1 diabetes. The CDR3 loop is CASSGNEAAEAFF. In DNA, the CDR3 is TGTGCCAGCAGCGGTAATGAGGCGGCTGAAGCTTTCTTT.